Presented here are 27 T cell receptor beta chains from one specimen sequenced in a study of early T cells in non-severe SARS-CoV-2 infection. TCRdb passed the 5' RACE reads through MiXCR, listing each CDR3 protein once. The data hold about 98,000 distinct CDR3 sequences, with around 14% observed a single time. The sequencing sample was made of whole blood. The receptors were gathered from an adult who was a healthcare worker with PCR-confirmed SARS-CoV-2 infection or an uninfected control (not recorded which).

This clonotype showed up just a few times. This sequence joins TRBV6-2 or TRBV6-3 and TRBJ2-3; no reliable D call. This CDR3 comprises 12 residues. V dropped 6 bases and J dropped 8 bases, with 12 bases sitting between them. Germline assignment: CDR1 MNHEY and CDR2 SVGEGT. The chain's CDR3 is CASSPSSPTQYF. As DNA, the CDR3 is TGTGCCAGCAGCCCCAGTTCCCCTACGCAGTATTTT.

This clonotype showed up many times. The chain employs TRBV12-3 or TRBV12-4 and TRBJ2-3; TRBD2 aligns across 14 bases. V shed 3 bases, J shed 5 bases, and the junction held 7 bases outside the gene matches. The CDR3 spans 17 residues. The CDR3 sequence is CASSFPTGTSGRDTQYF. DNA for the CDR3: TGTGCCAGCAGTTTTCCAACCGGGACTAGCGGGAGAGATACGCAGTATTTT.

This clonotype was seen at least ten times. The chain couples TRBV20-1 to TRBJ1-1; 7 positions match TRBD1. CDR3 length: 16 residues. CDR1 and CDR2 from the germline V gene are DFQATT and SNEGSKA (reference sequence). Germline trimming cut 7 bases from V and 2 bases from J; bases unmatched to any gene: 16. CDR3 amino acids: CSVLALKQGSNTEAFF. The CDR3 nucleotides read TGCAGTGTACTTGCCCTAAAACAGGGGTCAAACACTGAAGCTTTCTTT.

This chain uses TRBV10-3 with TRBJ1-2, with 9 bases fitting TRBD1. CDR3 size: 16 residues. J lost 7 bases, V lost 11 bases, and 20 bases had no gene match. Germline loops: CDR1 ENHRY, CDR2 SYGVKD. The chain's CDR3 is CAALPGQGAYGVGYTF. The CDR3 DNA is TGTGCCGCTCTTCCGGGACAGGGCGCGTATGGGGTTGGCTACACCTTC.

The rearrangement links TRBV5-6 to TRBJ1-5, with a possible D match to TRBD1 (5 bases). The CDR3 length is 15 residues. Germline V gene sequence: CDR1 SGHDT, CDR2 YYEEEE. The V end lost 1 base, the J end lost 5 bases, and 13 bases lay between the germline ends. The CDR3 sequence is CASSLSGLHHQPQHF. Written as DNA, the CDR3 is TGTGCCAGCAGCTTGTCGGGGCTACATCATCAGCCCCAGCATTTT.

The chain recombines TRBV2 with TRBJ2-7; 7 bases are shared with TRBD1. After removal of 6 bases from V and 1 base from J, the junction contained 9 bases not matched to a gene. Germline lookup yields CDR1 SNHLY and CDR2 FYNNEI. CDR3 length: 15 residues. The CDR3 reads CASSLDRDSSYEQYF. The CDR3 nucleotides read TGTGCCAGCAGCCTCGACCGGGACAGTTCCTACGAGCAGTACTTC.

The chain has TRBV20-1 and TRBJ2-3; D possibly matches TRBD1 or TRBD2 (5 bases each). V dropped 3 bases and J dropped 4 bases, with 11 bases sitting between them. Germline CDR1 reads DFQATT; CDR2 reads SNEGSKA (reference sequence). The CDR3 contains 13 residues. CDR3 sequence: CSARRGEADTQYF. The CDR3 DNA reads TGCAGTGCTAGGAGGGGCGAGGCAGATACGCAGTATTTT.

This rearrangement joins TRBV6-5 to TRBJ1-4; D might be TRBD1 (5 bases). The assigned J gene may be wrong: the sequence end matches TRBJ2-2 better. CDR3 size: 12 residues. In germline, CDR1 is MNHEY, CDR2 SVGAGI. The DNA of the CDR3 is TGTGCCAGCAGTTACAGTGGACAGGAGCTGTTTTTT. Amino acids: CASSYSGQELFF.

This clonotype appeared a few times. The genes are TRBV24-1 and TRBJ2-7, with D tentatively TRBD1 or TRBD2 (5 bases each). The length of the CDR3 is 12 residues. The germline gives CDR1 KGHDR, CDR2 SFDVKD. V gave up 12 bases and J gave up 2 bases, with 13 bases separating them. CDR3 loop: CAAGTGPYEQYF. CDR3 DNA sequence: TGTGCCGCCGGGACGGGGCCCTACGAGCAGTACTTC.

This clonotype was seen a few times. The rearrangement uses TRBV20-1 and TRBJ2-4; 7 positions agree with TRBD2. Trimming at V came to 2 bases and at J to 5 bases, leaving 18 bases not matched to a gene. Germline loops: CDR1 DFQATT, CDR2 SNEGSKA (reference sequence). The CDR3 runs 18 residues. The CDR3 DNA follows: TGCAGTGCTAGAACTCGGCGGGAGCTGGGGAAAAACGAAAACATTCAGTACTTC. Its protein is CSARTRRELGKNENIQYF.

This clonotype was counted at least ten times. This chain joins TRBV28 and TRBJ2-7; D gene ambiguous. The V gene lost 5 bases and the J gene lost 3 bases, with 5 bases spanning the gap. The germline CDR1 and CDR2 sequences are MDHEN and SYDVKM. The CDR3 consists of 11 residues. The CDR3 bases are TGTGCCAGCAGTCTTCTCTACGAGCAGTACTTC. It yields the protein CASSLLYEQYF.

The CDR3 loop is CASSYPTLGQGAHEQYF. The CDR3 DNA reads as TGTGCCAGCAGCTACCCTACTTTGGGACAGGGGGCCCACGAGCAGTACTTC. The rearrangement joins TRBV7-9 to TRBJ2-7; 12 nucleotides line up with TRBD1. This CDR3 has 17 amino acids. Per the germline V gene, CDR1 is SEHNR and CDR2 is FQNEAQ (reference sequence). V was clipped by 4 bases and J by 5 bases; unmatched bases: 12.

The chain uses TRBV7-7 and TRBJ2-1; D possibly corresponds to TRBD2 (5 bases). V was trimmed by 5 bases and J by 7 bases, leaving 21 bases between them. The CDR3 covers 16 residues. CDR1 and CDR2 (germline): SSHAT, FNYEAQ (reference sequence). The CDR3 spells CASSPQVGSGVNEQFF. In DNA form, the CDR3 reads TGTGCCAGCAGCCCCCAAGTAGGGAGTGGGGTGAATGAGCAGTTCTTC.

The sample holds a few counts of this clonotype. This chain connects TRBV20-1 to TRBJ1-1; no clear D gene. Germline V gene data show CDR1 as DFQATT and CDR2 as SNEGSKA (reference sequence). The CDR3 runs to 11 residues. V was cut by 0 bases and J by 3 bases, with 2 bases left in between. CDR3 protein: CSARDYTEAFF. CDR3 sequence (DNA): TGCAGTGCTAGAGATTACACTGAAGCTTTCTTT.

This clonotype was counted at least ten times. The chain couples TRBV5-1 to TRBJ1-5, with TRBD1 as a possible D gene (5 bases). The CDR3 is 15 residues long. Germline V lookup: CDR1 SGHRS, CDR2 YFSETQ. V was trimmed by 1 base and J by 1 base, leaving 9 bases between them. Here the CDR3 reads CASSLSWGSNQPQHF. The CDR3 bases are TGCGCCAGCAGCTTGAGTTGGGGGAGCAATCAGCCCCAGCATTTT.

This clonotype came up many times. The chain combines TRBV7-9 with TRBJ2-1, with D uncertain. Trimming cost V 1 base and J 2 bases, with 9 bases left between them. This CDR3 contains 15 residues. Germline assignment: CDR1 SEHNR and CDR2 FQNEAQ (reference sequence). The CDR3 region has the DNA TGTGCCAGCAGCTTAGGGTGGTACGCCTACAATGAGCAGTTCTTC. It encodes CASSLGWYAYNEQFF.

Only a few counts were recorded for this clonotype. The chain uses TRBV29-1 and TRBJ2-5; 7 bases are shared with TRBD2. The length of the CDR3 is 16 residues. Germline CDR1 reads SQVTM; CDR2 reads ANQGSEA. Unmatched junction bases numbered 13, after V lost 1 base and J lost 5 bases. The chain's CDR3 is CSVEGSRRESGETQYF. As DNA, the CDR3 is TGCAGCGTTGAAGGTAGTAGGCGGGAGTCGGGGGAGACCCAGTACTTC. Using reference TRBV29-1 and TRBJ2-5 for the parts outside the CDR3, the full variable domain is SAVISQKPSRDICQRGTSLTIQCQVDSQVTMMFWYRQQPGQSLTLIATANQGSEATYESGFVIDKFPISRPNLTFSTLTVSNMSPEDSSIYLCSVEGSRRESGETQYFGPGTRLLVL.

V and J are TRBV7-9 and TRBJ1-2; 9 bases are a match to TRBD1. Germline CDR1 is SEHNR and CDR2 is FQNEAQ (reference sequence). The CDR3 contains 16 residues. With 4 bases clipped from V and 3 bases from J, the junction kept 9 bases outside the gene matches. The CDR3 DNA sequence: TGTGCCAGCAGCTCCGTCACAGGGGGCGCGCACTATGGCTACACCTTC. Protein sequence: CASSSVTGGAHYGYTF.

The chain combines TRBV14 with TRBJ2-7; 11 bases fit TRBD1. From germline, CDR1 is SGHDN and CDR2 FVKESK. This CDR3 region has 16 residues. Unmatched junction bases numbered 6, after V lost 2 bases and J lost 3 bases. DNA for the CDR3: TGTGCCAGCAGCCAAAGGAGAGGGACAGGGGGCTACGAGCAGTACTTC. Translating gives CASSQRRGTGGYEQYF.

In this sample, this clonotype turned up a few times. This chain joins TRBV24-1 and TRBJ1-1; 7 bases fit TRBD1. The J segment lost 12 bases and the V segment lost 4 bases, leaving 7 bases of the junction unmatched. The CDR3 has 12 residues. CDR1 KGHDR and CDR2 SFDVKD come from the germline V gene. CDR3 amino acids: CATSDSDREPFF. For the CDR3, the DNA is TGTGCCACCAGTGACTCCGACAGGGAGCCTTTCTTT.

The V and J genes are TRBV28 and TRBJ2-1; D uncertain. The CDR3 totals 13 residues. The germline V gene encodes CDR1 MDHEN and CDR2 SYDVKM. Trimming pared 3 bases from V and 4 bases from J, leaving 7 bases between. For the CDR3, the DNA is TGTGCCAGCAGTTTGCCACAATACAATGAGCAGTTCTTC. Its protein is CASSLPQYNEQFF.

V is TRBV7-9 and J is TRBJ2-2, with D unresolved. This CDR3 comprises 13 residues. Deletions cut 5 bases from V and 5 bases from J, with 9 bases between. The germline CDR1 and CDR2 sequences are SEHNR and FQNEAQ (reference sequence). The CDR3 DNA reads TGTGCCAGCAGCCCTATGCGGACCGGGGAGCTGTTTTTT. Amino acids: CASSPMRTGELFF. Complete variable domain (other parts from reference TRBV7-9 and TRBJ2-2): DTGVSQNPRHKITKRGQNVTFRCDPISEHNRLYWYRQTLGQGPEFLTYFQNEAQLEKSRLLSDRFSAERPKGSFSTLEIQRTEQGDSAMYLCASSPMRTGELFFGEGSRLTVL.

On this clonotype: A much larger clone is a single base away; this may be a read error. V is TRBV27 and J is TRBJ2-7; unclear D gene. The V end was cut by 4 bases, the J end by 0 bases, with 4 bases between. This CDR3 is built from 12 residues. Per germline, CDR1 MNHEY and CDR2 SMNVEV (reference sequence). The CDR3 loop reads CASSSRSYEQYF. CDR3 coding DNA: TGTGCCAGCAGTTCTCGCTCCTACGAGCAGTACTTC.

This chain links TRBV12-3 or TRBV12-4 with TRBJ1-1; no clear D gene. Trimming left V 6 bases short and J 6 bases short, with 14 bases between. This CDR3 spans 13 amino acids. The CDR3 is CASREQPGSEAFF. For the CDR3, the DNA is TGTGCCAGCAGAGAACAGCCAGGTTCTGAAGCTTTCTTT.

The chain is built from TRBV28 and TRBJ1-1; 7 bases map to TRBD1. The CDR3 has 12 residues. V was pared by 3 bases and J by 10 bases, with 5 bases of the junction left unmatched. Germline CDR1 is MDHEN and CDR2 is SYDVKM. CDR3 protein: CASSFRTGRAFF. As DNA, the CDR3 is TGTGCCAGCAGTTTTCGGACAGGAAGAGCTTTCTTT.

The rearrangement uses TRBV7-2 and TRBJ2-3, with 8 bases identical to TRBD2. V was clipped by 5 bases and J by 2 bases; unmatched bases: 3. CDR3 length: 14 amino acids. CDR1 SGHTA and CDR2 FQGNSA come from the germline V gene. CDR3 nucleotides: TGTGCCAGCAGCCCGACTAGCGCCACAGATACGCAGTATTTT. The encoded protein is CASSPTSATDTQYF. Full variable domain (missing parts from reference TRBV7-2 and TRBJ2-3): GAGVSQSPSNKVTEKGKDVELRCDPISGHTALYWYRQSLGQGLEFLIYFQGNSAPDKSGLPSDRFSAERTGGSVSTLTIQRTQQEDSAVYLCASSPTSATDTQYFGPGTRLTVL.

This clonotype showed up many times. The chain couples TRBV12-3 or TRBV12-4 to TRBJ1-6; D possibly corresponds to TRBD1 (5 bases). V lost 8 bases, J lost 7 bases, and 12 bases lay in between. This CDR3 contains 13 residues. The CDR3 bases are TGTGCCAGCCAGGGATGGCGGAATTCACCCCTCCACTTT. Its protein product is CASQGWRNSPLHF.